This T cell receptor (beta chain) was recovered during a study of PD-L1 blockade in urothelial cancer. Across the whole study: The number of prior chemotherapy regimens per patient was 0 to 3. T cells numbered a median of about 150,000 in the blood samples.

Time point given: pretreatment peripheral blood. The data were produced by immunoSEQ multiplex PCR, yet TCRdb's version contains in-frame clones alone and is incomplete. The sample yields 90,000 or so clones, around 92% seen once. Whole-study findings and limits: Those with durable benefit had larger increases in tumor-associated blood clones at 3 weeks.

This CDR3 region has 13 residues. Germline V gene sequence: CDR1 LNHDA, CDR2 SQIVND (reference sequence). After removal of 8 bases from V and 0 bases from J, the junction contained 1 base not matched to a gene. A word on this clone: The antigen is undetermined.

This material consisted of PBMCs, taken around atezolizumab (anti-PD-L1) treatment. The origin of this receptor is a woman over 75 with urothelial cancer. The V gene is TRBV19, the J gene TRBJ2-1; TRBD2 agrees at 7 bases. CDR3 nucleotides: TGTGCCAGTGGGGGGGACTCCTACAATGAGCAGTTCTTC. Amino acids: CASGGDSYNEQFF.